The 2 T cell receptor beta chains below were found in one sample sequenced in a study of T cells after somatic rescue of genetic block. Data came from immunoSEQ multiplex PCR; TCRdb stores just in-frame clones and leaves some out. The repertoire includes 85,000 to 90,000 clones, about 90% of them detected once, and around 1.5% sits in the top ten. Sample: peripheral blood mononuclear cells (PBMCs). The receptor source for this set is a woman in her late teens or twenties.

This clone was seen a few times. The genes are TRBV30 and TRBJ2-5; perhaps TRBD2 as D (5 bases). The V end lost 1 base, the J end lost 0 bases, and 6 bases lay between the germline ends. The CDR3 sequence is 13 residues long. CDR1 is GTSNPN, CDR2 SVGIG, per germline (reference sequence). CDR3 coding DNA: TGTGCCTGGAGTGCGGGAAACCAAGAGACCCAGTACTTC. Translation: CAWSAGNQETQYF.

This clone was seen once. The genes are TRBV25-1 and TRBJ1-1; no clear D gene. Germline CDR1 and CDR2: MGHDK and SYGVNS. CDR3 size: 14 residues. Trimming cost V 4 bases and J 4 bases, with 13 bases left between them. As DNA, the CDR3 is TGTGCCAGCAGTGTAGTGGGATTGGGCACTGAAGCTTTCTTT. Protein sequence: CASSVVGLGTEAFF.